A selection of T cell receptor beta chains follows, all from one sample in a study of Graves' ophthalmopathy and Graves' hyperthyroidism. TCRdb reprocessed the multiplex PCR reads via MiXCR and lists one record per CDR3 protein. The data contain 500,000 to 600,000 distinct CDR3 sequences, about two fifths of them singletons. The sample consisted of peripheral blood or thyroid tissue (not recorded which). These receptors were collected from an adult man with Graves' hyperthyroidism. CDR3s include the opening cysteine and the closing phenylalanine or tryptophan. Each record gives: D gene, CDR3 length, J gene, clone size, V gene, CDR3 DNA, CDR3 protein. The D gene is left open where the match is weak. Expanded clones are given a class, and other clones once, few, many or no size at all.

D gene: .
CDR3 length: 15
J gene: TRBJ1-3
clone size: many
V gene: TRBV6-5
CDR3 DNA: TGTGCCAGCAGTTACTCGGAGAGCTCTGGAAACACCATATATTTT
CDR3 protein: CASSYSESSGNTIYF

D gene: .
CDR3 length: 14
J gene: TRBJ2-7
clone size: many
V gene: TRBV5-1
CDR3 DNA: TGCGCCAGCAGCTCGCCCACCTCGGGCTCCGAGCAGTACTTC
CDR3 protein: CASSSPTSGSEQYF

D gene: .
CDR3 length: 13
J gene: TRBJ1-1
clone size: many
V gene: TRBV5-6
CDR3 DNA: TGTGCCAGCACCCTCTGGGGTGGAACTGAAGCTTTCTTT
CDR3 protein: CASTLWGGTEAFF

D gene: .
CDR3 length: 15
J gene: TRBJ1-6
clone size: .
V gene: TRBV25-1
CDR3 DNA: TGTGCCAGCAGTGAATGGCAGGGGACCAATTCACCCCTCCACTTT
CDR3 protein: CASSEWQGTNSPLHF

D gene: .
CDR3 length: 13
J gene: TRBJ2-7
clone size: many
V gene: TRBV6-2/TRBV6-3
CDR3 DNA: TGTGCCAGCAGTTACTCCGGCAGCTACGAGCAGTACTTC
CDR3 protein: CASSYSGSYEQYF

D gene: .
CDR3 length: 12
J gene: TRBJ2-7
clone size: many
V gene: TRBV7-2
CDR3 DNA: TGTGCCAGCAGCCCCCTTTCCTACGAGCAGTACTTC
CDR3 protein: CASSPLSYEQYF

D gene: TRBD1
CDR3 length: 14
J gene: TRBJ1-1
clone size: .
V gene: TRBV2
CDR3 DNA: TGTGCCAGCAGGGGCCGGACAGGGGCCACTGAAGCTTTCTTT
CDR3 protein: CASRGRTGATEAFF

D gene: TRBD1
CDR3 length: 17
J gene: TRBJ2-6
clone size: many
V gene: TRBV29-1
CDR3 DNA: TGCAGCGCGAACTCCGGGACAGGGGGTTCGGGGGCCAACGTCCTGACTTTC
CDR3 protein: CSANSGTGGSGANVLTF

D gene: .
CDR3 length: 16
J gene: TRBJ2-6
clone size: many
V gene: TRBV2
CDR3 DNA: TGTGCCAGCAGTGACCAGGAGAGCTCTGGGGCCAACGTCCTGACTTTC
CDR3 protein: CASSDQESSGANVLTF

D gene: .
CDR3 length: 14
J gene: TRBJ1-2
clone size: many
V gene: TRBV20-1
CDR3 DNA: TGCAGTGCTAACTCTCAGCAGCTTAACTATGGCTACACCTTC
CDR3 protein: CSANSQQLNYGYTF

D gene: .
CDR3 length: 12
J gene: TRBJ2-1
clone size: .
V gene: TRBV20-1
CDR3 DNA: TGCAGTGCTAGCTCAGTTGGCGATGAGCAGTTCTTC
CDR3 protein: CSASSVGDEQFF

D gene: .
CDR3 length: 14
J gene: TRBJ1-6
clone size: many
V gene: TRBV7-9
CDR3 DNA: TGTGCCAGCAGCTTAACTCGCCGGGATTCACCCCTCCACTTT
CDR3 protein: CASSLTRRDSPLHF

D gene: .
CDR3 length: 15
J gene: TRBJ1-4
clone size: many
V gene: TRBV7-8
CDR3 DNA: TGTGCCAGCAGCTTAGAAACGCGGGTTAATGAAAAACTGTTTTTT
CDR3 protein: CASSLETRVNEKLFF